Described below is a single T cell receptor (beta chain) sequence and its context. In this sample, this clone turned up once. This clone's antigen is unknown. Base qualities are missing; no much larger clone stands one base away. The record originates from a study of PD-L1 blockade in urothelial cancer (dated by TCRdb to about 2017). At the level of the whole study: Every patient began therapy in 2014 and was given atezolizumab 1,200 mg intravenously every 3 weeks. Patients had an ECOG performance status of 0 or 1 and had received between 0 and 3 prior chemotherapy regimens. Durable clinical benefit was achieved by nine patients and was not achieved by 20 patients. Blood samples yielded a median of around 130,000 T cells and around 83,000 unique TCRs, with median clonality roughly 0.084. About 85% of the roughly 29 patients were identified as males with urothelial cancer of bladder origin, and a prior smoking history was reported by 18 of 29 patients. An exploratory multi-omic analysis was conducted of the somatic, immune and clinical correlates of response to PD-L1 blockade with atezolizumab in urothelial cancer. Blood samples were analyzed 3 weeks after the start of treatment (second dose) and 6 weeks after the start of treatment. Progression-free survival longer than 6 months counted as durable clinical benefit, and TCR features were additionally tested against both progression-free and overall survival. Pretreatment blood TCR-seq was available for fewer than 30 patients, at least one posttreatment blood collection was obtained for 25 or so patients, and tumor TCR-seq was available for 25 or so patients. In the same patients, whole exome sequencing and RNA sequencing of pretreatment tumors were performed in addition to TCR sequencing. TCR sequencing covered pretreatment tumor samples and matched, serially collected peripheral blood taken before and after atezolizumab treatment. Broad study findings and their caveats: Improved progression-free and overall survival was associated with having pretreatment peripheral blood TCR clonality below the median. Because the sample size was small (n ≈ 30) and many exploratory analyses were performed, the results are intended to be hypothesis-generating. Patients with durable benefit showed greater expansion of tumor-associated TCR clones in peripheral blood 3 weeks after starting treatment (n = 22, p = 0.022).

Synthetic TCR analog templates were spiked into each PCR so that absolute template abundance could be estimated from read counts. Using the immunoSEQ assay, TCRbeta CDR3 regions were amplified from genomic DNA with bias-controlled V and J gene primers. Sequencing of rearranged TCRbeta segments was done at approximately 20X coverage. In the authors' own workflow: Sequencing errors were corrected by clustering and CDR3s were annotated against IMGT to assign V, D and J genes. Only productive TCRbeta rearrangements were used in downstream analyses, excluding out-of-frame or stop-codon sequences. Clonality was calculated as one minus the Shannon entropy normalized by the log of the number of unique productive sequences. Fisher's exact test with Benjamini-Hochberg correction, at a threshold of adjusted p below 0.01, was used to find clones that differed between time points or between blood and tumor. Sourced from immuneACCESS, this table was stored by TCRdb with only in-frame sequences that have V and J called. A share of the clones is absent; for the studies checked, an unresolved V gene accounts for under half, and the remainder has no known explanation. V, J and clone size are those of that table, while D and trimming were read from the DNA. A total of about 45,000 clones appear in this sample, approximately 78% of them only once. Of the sample, about 13% falls within the top ten clones.

What the time point label conveys for this sample: peripheral blood 6 weeks after treatment start. A cohort of around 29 patients with locally advanced or metastatic urothelial carcinoma, treated at Memorial Sloan Kettering on a trial protocol, was included. Peripheral blood mononuclear cells were collected from each patient pretreatment and during treatment, giving between 1 and 8 total time points per patient. The Qiagen DNeasy Blood extraction kit was used to purify genomic DNA from total PBMCs and tumor samples. PBMCs were collected pretreatment and during treatment, and were isolated and stored as previously described. CDR1 SEHNR and CDR2 FQNEAQ were looked up in the germline V gene (reference sequence). From its cysteine to its phenylalanine, the CDR3 spans 18 amino acids. Just the 54-base CDR3 DNA is kept, in frame starting at base 1. V sheds 5 bases and J sheds 3 bases, leaving 26 bases between their ends.

Sequencing was performed on PBMCs, taken around atezolizumab (anti-PD-L1) treatment. The TCR was taken from a man between 60 and 70 years old with urothelial cancer. The chain employs TRBV7-9 and TRBJ2-7; D gene: possibly TRBD2, on 6 matching bases. The nucleotide sequence reads TGTGCCAGCAGCCCTCCCGCGGCGGGGATGGATTTACTCTACGAGCAGTACTTC. Translated, it reads CASSPPAAGMDLLYEQYF.